These 8 T cell receptor beta chains share one sample of origin, sequenced in a study of cytomegalovirus exposure and HLA in healthy donors (dated by TCRdb to the late 2010s). Library generation was performed with the immunoSEQ multiplex PCR assay. The multiplex PCR relied on a mix of 60 forward primers for TCR Vbeta segments and 13 reverse primers for TCR Jbeta segments. Here the immuneACCESS table is served through TCRdb, limited to in-frame sequences with V and J called. Missing clones are a known gap in these copies; in checked studies unresolved V genes cover under half, and the rest lacks a known reason. Present in this sample are approximately 110,000 clones, around 70% of which were seen just once. Just under 8.5% of the sample is held by the ten biggest clonotypes. The sequenced sample consisted of PBMCs. These receptors were collected from a woman in her thirties or forties in good health and CMV-seropositive.

The V and J genes are TRBV19 and TRBJ1-6; tentatively, D is TRBD1 (6 bases). The V end lost 9 bases, the J end lost 10 bases, and 19 bases lay between the germline ends. This CDR3 comprises 14 residues. Germline-derived CDR1 and CDR2 are LNHDA and SQIVND (reference sequence). The CDR3 spells CASLPRTEGSPLHF. The DNA for the CDR3 is TGTGCCAGCCTCCCTCGGACAGAAGGATCACCCCTCCACTTT.

This clone occurred a few times. This chain uses TRBV6-5 with TRBJ2-1; 9 bases align to TRBD2. The length of the CDR3 is 15 residues. Germline CDR1 is MNHEY and CDR2 is SVGAGI. The V segment lost 2 bases and the J segment 7 bases; nucleotides outside the gene matches: 6. The CDR3: CASSYAGGSENEQFF. DNA of the CDR3: TGTGCCAGCAGTTACGCGGGGGGGAGCGAAAATGAGCAGTTCTTC.

The chain employs TRBV7-2 and TRBJ1-3; D might be TRBD1 (6 bases). The germline V gene has CDR1 SGHTA and CDR2 FQGNSA. The CDR3 length is 14 residues. Trimming pared 5 bases from V and 2 bases from J, leaving 10 bases between. The CDR3 protein is CASSADRTGNTIYF. CDR3 bases: TGTGCCAGCAGCGCGGACAGAACTGGAAACACCATATATTTT.

CDR3 nucleotides: TGTGCCAGCAGCCGATTCCCCGGGACTAGCGGGGGGGCCGGTTTAAATGAGCAGTTCTTC. Translated: CASSRFPGTSGGAGLNEQFF. The J gene is TRBJ2-1, the V gene TRBV14; 16 bases fit TRBD2. This CDR3 spans 20 amino acids. Losses at the gene ends were 4 bases for V and 7 bases for J; bases not matched to a gene: 16. The germline CDR1 and CDR2 sequences are SGHDN and FVKESK.

The V gene is TRBV7-2, the J gene TRBJ1-2, with D possibly being TRBD1 (5 bases). From germline, CDR1 is SGHTA and CDR2 FQGNSA. The CDR3 extends over 15 amino acids. The V end was cut by 2 bases, the J end by 4 bases, with 14 bases between. The CDR3 reads CASSLSDSASYGYTF. As DNA, the CDR3 is TGTGCCAGCAGCTTAAGTGACAGCGCGAGCTATGGCTACACCTTC.

The sample holds a few counts of this clone. This chain connects TRBV7-9 to TRBJ1-1, with 7 bases matching TRBD1. The J segment lost 14 bases and the V segment lost 4 bases, leaving 13 bases of the junction unmatched. The CDR3 sequence is 13 residues long. Germline CDR1 is SEHNR and CDR2 is FQNEAQ (reference sequence). This CDR3 is CASSSSTGPQAFF. The CDR3 coding sequence is TGTGCCAGCAGCTCATCGACAGGGCCCCAGGCGTTCTTT.

The table lists this clone with a few counts. The chain combines TRBV29-1 with TRBJ1-2; D uncertain. The CDR3 loop spans 12 amino acids. Germline-derived CDR1 and CDR2 are SQVTM and ANQGSEA. V lost 0 bases, J lost 6 bases, and 8 bases lay in between. CDR3 coding DNA: TGCAGCGTTGAAGAGGGCGGGCATGGCTACACCTTC. It is translated as CSVEEGGHGYTF.

The rearrangement links TRBV9 to TRBJ2-6, with D hard to call. The CDR3 spans 17 residues. V was trimmed by 4 bases and J by 0 bases, leaving 14 bases between them. Germline CDR1 and CDR2: SGDLS and YYNGEE. This CDR3 is CASSPQQTRSGANVLTF. DNA of the CDR3: TGTGCCAGCAGCCCCCAACAGACGCGCTCTGGGGCCAACGTCCTGACTTTC. Complete variable domain (other parts from reference TRBV9 and TRBJ2-6): DSGVTQTPKHLITATGQRVTLRCSPRSGDLSVYWYQQSLDQGLQFLIQYYNGEERAKGNILERFSAQQFPDLHSELNLSSLELGDSALYFCASSPQQTRSGANVLTFGAGSRLTVL.